The 4 T cell receptor beta chains listed next were all sequenced from one sample in a study of Ad26.COV2.S vaccination and SARS-CoV-2 variants (dated by TCRdb to the early 2020s). Library preparation employed the immunoSEQ multiplex PCR assay. TCRdb holds this immuneACCESS table with in-frame rearrangements only. Some clones are missing; in checked studies, unresolved V genes explain under half, and the rest has no known cause. This sample gives about 350,000 clones in total; 92% of them show up just once. The top ten clonotypes cover 3.5% to 4.5% of the sample. The intended sense of this specimen's time point label: individuals recovered from natural SARS-CoV-2 infection. The sample was peripheral blood, taken after recovery from COVID-19. These receptors originate from a human donor who had recovered from COVID-19.

V is TRBV9 and J is TRBJ2-7; 11 bases are shared with TRBD2. CDR1 and CDR2 from the germline V gene are SGDLS and YYNGEE. The CDR3 consists of 15 residues. The V segment lost 2 bases and the J segment 3 bases; nucleotides outside the gene matches: 4. This chain's CDR3 is CASSVGTSGDYEQYF. CDR3 nucleotide sequence: TGTGCCAGCAGCGTTGGGACTAGCGGAGACTACGAGCAGTACTTC. Looking up the rest from reference TRBV9 and TRBJ2-7 gives the full variable domain: DSGVTQTPKHLITATGQRVTLRCSPRSGDLSVYWYQQSLDQGLQFLIQYYNGEERAKGNILERFSAQQFPDLHSELNLSSLELGDSALYFCASSVGTSGDYEQYFGPGTRLTVT.

The chain recombines TRBV7-9 with TRBJ1-1, with D possibly TRBD1 on 5 matching bases. CDR1 and CDR2 (germline): SEHNR, FQNEAQ (reference sequence). Deletions cut 1 base from V and 1 base from J, with 7 bases between. This CDR3 has 14 residues. CDR3 DNA sequence: TGTGCCAGCAGCTTAGGACAGCGGAACACTGAAGCTTTCTTT. This encodes CASSLGQRNTEAFF.

The genes are TRBV7-9 and TRBJ1-3, with D unresolved. The V and J ends lost 8 bases and 0 bases respectively, with 8 bases between them. There are 13 residues in the CDR3. In germline, CDR1 is SEHNR, CDR2 FQNEAQ (reference sequence). The DNA for the CDR3 is TGTGCCAGCCCCGGTCGCTCTGGAAACACCATATATTTT. This encodes CASPGRSGNTIYF.

This chain uses TRBV6-5 with TRBJ1-2; 12 bases fit TRBD1. The V gene end was trimmed by 6 bases and the J gene end by 8 bases; junction bases not matched to a gene: 10. CDR3 size: 15 residues. The germline CDR1 and CDR2 sequences are MNHEY and SVGAGI. The CDR3 DNA reads as TGTGCCAGCAGCAGGGGGGACAGGGGGCATGGAGGCTACACCTTC. The encoded protein is CASSRGDRGHGGYTF.